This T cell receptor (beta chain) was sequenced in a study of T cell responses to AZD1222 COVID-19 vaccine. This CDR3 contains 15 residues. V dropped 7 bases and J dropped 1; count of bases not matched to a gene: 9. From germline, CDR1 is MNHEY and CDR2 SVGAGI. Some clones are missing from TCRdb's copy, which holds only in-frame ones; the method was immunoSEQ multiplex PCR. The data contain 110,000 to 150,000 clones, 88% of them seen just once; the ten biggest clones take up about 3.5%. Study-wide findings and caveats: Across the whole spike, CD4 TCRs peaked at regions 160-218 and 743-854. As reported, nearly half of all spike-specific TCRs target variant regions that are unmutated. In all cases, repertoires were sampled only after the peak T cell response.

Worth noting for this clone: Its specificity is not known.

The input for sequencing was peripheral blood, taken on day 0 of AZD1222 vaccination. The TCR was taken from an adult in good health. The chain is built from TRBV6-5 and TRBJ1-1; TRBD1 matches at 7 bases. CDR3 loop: CASKLSGTENTEAFF. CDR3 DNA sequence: TGTGCCAGCAAACTCTCCGGGACAGAGAACACTGAAGCTTTCTTT.